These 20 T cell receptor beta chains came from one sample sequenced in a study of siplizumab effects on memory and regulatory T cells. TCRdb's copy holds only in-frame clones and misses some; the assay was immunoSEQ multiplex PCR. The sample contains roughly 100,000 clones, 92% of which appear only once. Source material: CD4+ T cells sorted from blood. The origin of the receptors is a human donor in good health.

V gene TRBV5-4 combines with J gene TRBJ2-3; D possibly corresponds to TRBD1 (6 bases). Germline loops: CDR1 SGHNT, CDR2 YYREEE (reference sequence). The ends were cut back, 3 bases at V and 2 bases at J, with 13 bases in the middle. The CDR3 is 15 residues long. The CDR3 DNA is TGTGCCAGCAGCTCCGGACAGTACTTCACAGATACGCAGTATTTT. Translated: CASSSGQYFTDTQYF.

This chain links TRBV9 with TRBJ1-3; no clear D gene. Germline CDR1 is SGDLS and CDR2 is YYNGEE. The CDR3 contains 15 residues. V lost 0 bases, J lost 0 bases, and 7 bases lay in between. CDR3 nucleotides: TGTGCCAGCAGCGTAGCTGGGAACTCTGGAAACACCATATATTTT. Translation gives CASSVAGNSGNTIYF. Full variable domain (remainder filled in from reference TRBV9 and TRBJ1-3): DSGVTQTPKHLITATGQRVTLRCSPRSGDLSVYWYQQSLDQGLQFLIQYYNGEERAKGNILERFSAQQFPDLHSELNLSSLELGDSALYFCASSVAGNSGNTIYFGEGSWLTVV.

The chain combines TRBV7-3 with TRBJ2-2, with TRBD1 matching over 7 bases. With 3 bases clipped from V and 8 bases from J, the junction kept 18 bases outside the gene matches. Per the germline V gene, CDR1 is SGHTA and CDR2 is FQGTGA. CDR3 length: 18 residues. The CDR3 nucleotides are TGTGCCAGCAGCTTTAACCAAGGGCTACAGGGGCGTATTGGGGAGCTGTTTTTT. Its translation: CASSFNQGLQGRIGELFF.

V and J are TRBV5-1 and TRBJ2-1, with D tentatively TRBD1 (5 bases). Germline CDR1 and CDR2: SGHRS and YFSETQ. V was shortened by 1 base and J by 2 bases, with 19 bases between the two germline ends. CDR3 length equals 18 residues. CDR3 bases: TGCGCCAGCAGCTTGAGACAGCACCCCCAAATCCCCTACAATGAGCAGTTCTTC. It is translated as CASSLRQHPQIPYNEQFF.

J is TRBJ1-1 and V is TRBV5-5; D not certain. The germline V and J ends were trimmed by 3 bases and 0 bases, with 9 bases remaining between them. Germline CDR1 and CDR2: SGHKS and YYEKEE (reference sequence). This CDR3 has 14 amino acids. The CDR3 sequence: CASSSLRLNTEAFF. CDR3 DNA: TGTGCCAGCAGCTCCCTCCGGTTGAACACTGAAGCTTTCTTT.

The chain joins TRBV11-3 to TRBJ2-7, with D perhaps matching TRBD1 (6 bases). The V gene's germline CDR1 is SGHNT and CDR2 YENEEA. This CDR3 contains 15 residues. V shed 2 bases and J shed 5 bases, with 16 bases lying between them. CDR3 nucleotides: TGTGCCAGCAGCTTATATGGGGACACTCTCCACGAGCAGTACTTC. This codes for CASSLYGDTLHEQYF.

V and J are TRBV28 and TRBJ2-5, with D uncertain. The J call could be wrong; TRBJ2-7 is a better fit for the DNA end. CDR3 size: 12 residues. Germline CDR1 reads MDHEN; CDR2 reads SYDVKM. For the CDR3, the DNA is TGTGCCAGCAGACCCACTTCCTACGAGCAGTACTTC. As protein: CASRPTSYEQYF.

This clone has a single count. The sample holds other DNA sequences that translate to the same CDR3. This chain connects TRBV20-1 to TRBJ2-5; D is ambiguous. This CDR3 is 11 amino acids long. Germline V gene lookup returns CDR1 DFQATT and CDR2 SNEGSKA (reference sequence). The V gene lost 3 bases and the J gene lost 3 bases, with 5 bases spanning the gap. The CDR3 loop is CSASGEETQYF. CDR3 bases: TGCAGTGCTAGCGGTGAAGAGACCCAGTACTTC.

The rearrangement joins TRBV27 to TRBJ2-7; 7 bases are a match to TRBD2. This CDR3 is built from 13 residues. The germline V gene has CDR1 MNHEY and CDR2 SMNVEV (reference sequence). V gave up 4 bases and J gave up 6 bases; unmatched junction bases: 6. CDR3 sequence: CASSSFGGGEQYF. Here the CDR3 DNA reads TGTGCCAGCAGTTCCTTCGGCGGGGGCGAGCAGTACTTC.

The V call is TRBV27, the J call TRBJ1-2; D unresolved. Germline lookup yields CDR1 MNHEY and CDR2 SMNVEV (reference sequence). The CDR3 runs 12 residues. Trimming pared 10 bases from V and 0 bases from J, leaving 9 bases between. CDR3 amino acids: CATREANYGYTF. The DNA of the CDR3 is TGTGCCACCCGGGAGGCTAACTATGGCTACACCTTC.

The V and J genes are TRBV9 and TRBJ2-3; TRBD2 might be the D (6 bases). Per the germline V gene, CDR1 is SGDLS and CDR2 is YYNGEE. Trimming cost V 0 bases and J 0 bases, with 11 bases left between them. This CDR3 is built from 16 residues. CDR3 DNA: TGTGCCAGCAGCGTAGAGGTAGCGGTTAGCACAGATACGCAGTATTTT. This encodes CASSVEVAVSTDTQYF.

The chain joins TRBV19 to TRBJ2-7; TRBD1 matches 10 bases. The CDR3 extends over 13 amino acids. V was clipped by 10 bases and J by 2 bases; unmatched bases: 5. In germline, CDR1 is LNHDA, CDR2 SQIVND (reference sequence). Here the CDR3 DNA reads TGTGCCATTGGGGGACAGGGGACCTACGAGCAGTACTTC. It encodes CAIGGQGTYEQYF. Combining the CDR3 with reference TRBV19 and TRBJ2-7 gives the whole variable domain DGGITQSPKYLFRKEGQNVTLSCEQNLNHDAMYWYRQDPGQGLRLIYYSQIVNDFQKGDIAEGYSVSREKKESFPLTVTSAQKNPTAFYLCAIGGQGTYEQYFGPGTRLTVT.

This CDR3 is CASRIGGYYNEQFF. The CDR3 bases are TGTGCCAGCAGGATAGGTGGGTACTACAATGAGCAGTTCTTC. The chain employs TRBV2 and TRBJ2-1; D gene unclear. CDR3 size: 14 residues. Trimming removed 6 bases at V and 3 bases at J, with 12 bases between. Germline CDR1 and CDR2: SNHLY and FYNNEI.

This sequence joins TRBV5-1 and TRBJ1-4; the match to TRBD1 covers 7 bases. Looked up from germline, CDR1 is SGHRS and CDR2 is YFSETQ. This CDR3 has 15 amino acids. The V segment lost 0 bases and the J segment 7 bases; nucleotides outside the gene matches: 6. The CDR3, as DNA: TGCGCCAGCAGCTTGGGCGGGACAGAGTCTGAAAAACTGTTTTTT. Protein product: CASSLGGTESEKLFF.

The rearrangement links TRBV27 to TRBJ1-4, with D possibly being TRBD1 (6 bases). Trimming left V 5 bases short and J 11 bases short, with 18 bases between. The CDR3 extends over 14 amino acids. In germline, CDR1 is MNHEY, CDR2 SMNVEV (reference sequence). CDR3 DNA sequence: TGTGCCAGCAGTATTGGGACGAGGGGGGAGAAACTGTTTTTT. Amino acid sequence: CASSIGTRGEKLFF. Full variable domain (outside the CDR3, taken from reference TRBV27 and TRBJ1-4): EAQVTQNPRYLITVTGKKLTVTCSQNMNHEYMSWYRQDPGLGLRQIYYSMNVEVTDKGDVPEGYKVSRKEKRNFPLILESPSPNQTSLYFCASSIGTRGEKLFFGSGTQLSVL.

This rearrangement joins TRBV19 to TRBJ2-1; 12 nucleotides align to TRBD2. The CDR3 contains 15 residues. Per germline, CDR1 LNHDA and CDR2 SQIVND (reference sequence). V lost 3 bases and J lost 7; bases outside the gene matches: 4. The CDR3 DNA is TGTGCCAGTAGTATTCTAGCGGGAGGGCGGAATGAGCAGTTCTTC. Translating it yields CASSILAGGRNEQFF.

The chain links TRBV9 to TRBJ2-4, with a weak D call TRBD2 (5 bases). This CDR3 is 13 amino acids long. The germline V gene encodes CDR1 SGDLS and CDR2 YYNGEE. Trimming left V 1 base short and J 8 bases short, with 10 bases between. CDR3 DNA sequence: TGTGCCAGCAGCGTAAGCTCGGAGGACATTCAGTACTTC. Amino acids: CASSVSSEDIQYF.

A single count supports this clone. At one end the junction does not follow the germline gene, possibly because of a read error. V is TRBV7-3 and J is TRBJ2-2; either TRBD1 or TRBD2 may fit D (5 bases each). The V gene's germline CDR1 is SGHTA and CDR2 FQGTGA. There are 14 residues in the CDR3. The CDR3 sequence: CASSGREIHRGAVF. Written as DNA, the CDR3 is TGTGCCAGCAGTGGCAGGGAGATTCACCGGGGAGCTGTTTTT. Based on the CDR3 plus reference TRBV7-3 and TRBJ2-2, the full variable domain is GAGVSQTPSNKVTEKGKYVELRCDPISGHTALYWYRQSLGQGPEFLIYFQGTGAADDSGLPNDRFFAVRPEGSVSTLKIQRTERGDSAVYLCASSGREIHRGAVFGEGSRLTVL.

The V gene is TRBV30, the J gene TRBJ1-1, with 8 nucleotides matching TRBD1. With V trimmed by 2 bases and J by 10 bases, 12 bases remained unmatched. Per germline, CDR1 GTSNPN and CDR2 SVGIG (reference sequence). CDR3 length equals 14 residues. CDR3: CAWSPSVRTGTAFF. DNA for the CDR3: TGTGCCTGGAGTCCCTCGGTTCGGACAGGGACAGCTTTCTTT.

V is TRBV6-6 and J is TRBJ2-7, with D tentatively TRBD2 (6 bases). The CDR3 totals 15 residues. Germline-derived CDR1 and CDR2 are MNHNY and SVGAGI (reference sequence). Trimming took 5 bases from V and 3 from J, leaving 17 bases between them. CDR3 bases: TGTGCCAGCAGTGATCAAAGCGGGTACCACTACGAGCAGTACTTC. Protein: CASSDQSGYHYEQYF.